Listed below are T cell receptor beta chains from one sample, sequenced in a study of shared clonotypes between healthy human individuals. Here immunoSEQ multiplex PCR was the method, and the copy in TCRdb shows in-frame clones only, minus some. The sample shows 2,100,000 or so clones, 90% to 97% of them seen only once. The sequencing input was naive CD4+ T cells sorted from blood. The receptors were gathered from a man between 18 and 29 years old in good health. CDR3s include the opening cysteine and the closing phenylalanine or tryptophan. The D gene is left open where the match is weak. Clone size is given for some rows only: seen once, a few or many times, or a class if the clone is expanded.

V gene	D gene	J gene	clone size	CDR3 DNA	CDR3 protein
TRBV28	TRBD1	TRBJ1-3	-	TGTGCCAGCAGTGGGACTGGACAGGGAAGGAGAAACACCATATATTTT	CASSGTGQGRRNTIYF
TRBV6-1	-	TRBJ2-1	-	TGTGCCAGCAGTGGAAGGGTGATGAACAATGAGCAGTTCTTC	CASSGRVMNNEQFF
TRBV9	TRBD2	TRBJ2-3	-	TGTGCCAGCAGCGCCGGGACTAGCGGGGGCCTTAGCACAGATACGCAGTATTTT	CASSAGTSGGLSTDTQYF
TRBV30	-	TRBJ2-3	-	TGTGCCTGGAGTCCAAAGGGGTCCCCAGATACGCAGTATTTT	CAWSPKGSPDTQYF
TRBV18	-	TRBJ2-5	once	TGTGCCAGCTCACCACCGGGGGCCGAGACCCAGTACTTC	CASSPPGAETQYF
TRBV25-1	-	TRBJ1-4	-	TGTGCCAGCAGTGGGCTACAGGGAACTAATGAAAAACTGTTTTTT	CASSGLQGTNEKLFF
TRBV11-1	-	TRBJ1-1	-	TGTGCCAGCAGTTTTTCGTTGAACACTGAAGCTTTCTTT	CASSFSLNTEAFF
TRBV18	-	TRBJ2-7	once	TGTGCCAGCTCACCACCGGGGAGGTCCTACGAGCAGTACTTC	CASSPPGRSYEQYF
TRBV7-9	TRBD1	TRBJ1-2	-	TGTGCCAGCAGCCTCTCCGGGACAGGGTCCTATGGCTACACCTTC	CASSLSGTGSYGYTF
TRBV5-1	-	TRBJ2-7	-	TGCGCCAGCAGCTTGGGCGACAGCTCCTACGAGCAGTACTTC	CASSLGDSSYEQYF
TRBV18	TRBD1	TRBJ1-2	-	TGTGCCAGCTCACCAAGAGGACAGGGTGCCTATGGCTACACCTTC	CASSPRGQGAYGYTF
TRBV18	-	TRBJ2-2	-	TGTGCCAGCTCGGGGCAACAGAACACCGGGGAGCTGTTTTTT	CASSGQQNTGELFF
TRBV6-5	-	TRBJ2-7	once	TGTGCCAGCAGTTACCATGGGACGGGGACGGGGCAGTACTTC	CASSYHGTGTGQYF
TRBV19	TRBD2	TRBJ2-1	-	TGTGCCAGTAGCTTTGCGTGGGGACTAGCGGGAGCCTACAATGAGCAGTTCTTC	CASSFAWGLAGAYNEQFF
TRBV2	-	TRBJ2-1	-	TGTGCCAGCAGGGCCTGGACAGCGCAAGGGAATGAGCAGTTCTTC	CASRAWTAQGNEQFF
TRBV28	TRBD2	TRBJ2-2	-	TGTGCCAGCAGTTTTCCCACTAGCGGGGGGGCGAACACCGGGGAGCTGTTTTTT	CASSFPTSGGANTGELFF
TRBV29-1	-	TRBJ1-2	-	TGCAGCGTTGAAGATCCCTCGACAGGATACTATGGCTACACCTTC	CSVEDPSTGYYGYTF
TRBV10-3	TRBD1	TRBJ2-1	-	TGTGCCGGCGGGACAGGGGACTACAATGAGCAGTTCTTC	CAGGTGDYNEQFF
TRBV28	TRBD2	TRBJ2-7	-	TGTGCCAGCAGTTCCGGGACTAGGACCTACGAGCAGTACTTC	CASSSGTRTYEQYF
TRBV18	TRBD1	TRBJ1-2	-	TGTGCCAGCTCACCTTCGGGACAGTATGGCTACACCTTC	CASSPSGQYGYTF
TRBV18	-	TRBJ1-2	few	TGTGCCAGCTCACCGGCCGGGACCTATGGCTACACCTTC	CASSPAGTYGYTF
TRBV6-5	-	TRBJ1-5	-	TGTGCCAGCAGCTCAAATTCGAGGAATCAGCCCCAGCATTTT	CASSSNSRNQPQHF
TRBV19	-	TRBJ1-5	-	TGTGCCAGTAGTAAACAGGGAGGGAGCAATCAGCCCCAGCATTTT	CASSKQGGSNQPQHF
TRBV5-1	-	TRBJ1-1	-	TGCGCCAGCAGCTTGGAAGCTGATAGCCAAGCTTTCTTT	CASSLEADSQAFF
TRBV27	-	TRBJ2-1	-	TGTGCCAGCAGTTTATCCCAGATCAATGAGCAGTTCTTC	CASSLSQINEQFF
TRBV7-9	TRBD2	TRBJ2-1	-	TGTGCCAGCAGCCCGGAGGGGACTAGCGGATTGGAGGAGCAGTTCTTC	CASSPEGTSGLEEQFF
TRBV6-1	-	TRBJ2-3	-	TGTGCCACCCTAAAACTACAGGGAACAGATACGCAGTATTTT	CATLKLQGTDTQYF
TRBV10-3	-	TRBJ2-1	-	TGTGCCATCAGTCCCGCCGGCGGCCTCTCCTACAATGAGCAGTTCTTC	CAISPAGGLSYNEQFF
TRBV11-3	-	TRBJ2-1	-	TGTGCCAGCAGCCCAGAGGGTGGGTTGTACAATGAGCAGTTCTTC	CASSPEGGLYNEQFF
TRBV10-3	TRBD1	TRBJ2-2	once	TGTGCCATCAGTGGGAGCCCCCGGGACAGGGTTTACGGGGAGCTGTTTTTT	CAISGSPRDRVYGELFF
TRBV4-3	-	TRBJ1-2	-	TGCGCCAGCAGCCAAGAACAGGGTCTTGGCTACACCTTC	CASSQEQGLGYTF
TRBV6-5	-	TRBJ2-6	-	TGTGCCAGCAGTCGCAGGGGAGCTGGGGCCAACGTCCTGACTTTC	CASSRRGAGANVLTF
TRBV11-2	TRBD2	TRBJ2-7	-	TGTGCCAGCAGCTTAGAAGGGACTAGCGGGGGGGCCTCCTACGAGCAGTACTTC	CASSLEGTSGGASYEQYF
TRBV19	-	TRBJ2-3	-	TGTGCCAGTAGCCGGACGGTAACCAGCACAGATACGCAGTATTTT	CASSRTVTSTDTQYF
TRBV29-1	-	TRBJ2-6	-	TGCAGCGTACTACTACGGCCGCGACACGGAGTCTTTGGGGCCAACGTCCTGACTTTC	CSVLLRPRHGVFGANVLTF
TRBV27	-	TRBJ1-2	-	TGTGCCAGCAGTGCCGTAGGGGGTGGCTACACCTTC	CASSAVGGGYTF
TRBV5-1	TRBD2	TRBJ2-3	-	TGCGCCAGCTCGGCGGGGACTAGCGGGAGGGGGTATCTCACAGATACGCAGTATTTT	CASSAGTSGRGYLTDTQYF
TRBV4-2	TRBD2	TRBJ2-3	-	TGTGCCAGCAGCCAAGCCCCTACTACTAGCGGGGGGGATACGCAGTATTTT	CASSQAPTTSGGDTQYF
TRBV2	-	TRBJ1-4	-	TGTGCCAGCGCACCACCCAGGCGGGGACCTAATGAAAAACTGTTTTTT	CASAPPRRGPNEKLFF
TRBV27	-	TRBJ1-2	-	TGTGCCAGCAGCCCCGAAGCTAACTATGGCTACACCTTC	CASSPEANYGYTF
TRBV30	-	TRBJ2-2	-	TGTGCCTGGAGTGCCAGATTGGCCGGGGAGCTGTTTTTT	CAWSARLAGELFF
TRBV11-2	-	TRBJ1-3	-	TGTGCCAGCAGCTTAGAGGGGACGTATGGAAACACCATATATTTT	CASSLEGTYGNTIYF
TRBV7-9	-	TRBJ2-5	-	TGTGCCAGTTCTTCTCGAGAGACCCAGTACTTC	CASSSRETQYF
TRBV7-9	TRBD1	TRBJ2-7	-	TGTGCCAGCAGCTTAGGTGACAGGGCCAGCCCCTACGAGCAGTACTTC	CASSLGDRASPYEQYF
TRBV19	-	TRBJ1-2	-	TGTGCCAGTAGTATTCAGGGCGGGAACTATGGCTACACCTTC	CASSIQGGNYGYTF
TRBV6-1	TRBD1	TRBJ2-1	once	TGTGCCAGCAGTGTCGGACAGGGATGGGGTGAGCAGTTCTTC	CASSVGQGWGEQFF
TRBV6-1	TRBD2	TRBJ2-1	-	TGTGCCAGCAGTGCGAATAGCGGGAGCTCCTACAATGAGCAGTTCTTC	CASSANSGSSYNEQFF